The 31 T cell receptor beta chains below were found in one sample sequenced in a study of T cell responses to AZD1222 COVID-19 vaccine. Clones were sequenced by immunoSEQ multiplex PCR, and TCRdb holds only the in-frame ones, with some missing. Here the sample spans 110,000 or so clones, roughly nine tenths being singletons. The sequencing here drew on peripheral blood, taken on day 0 of MenACWY control vaccination. Every receptor here comes from an adult in good health.

CDR3 sequence reads: CASSPATGGFYEQYF. As DNA, the CDR3 is TGTGCCAGCAGCCCAGCGACAGGGGGGTTCTACGAGCAGTACTTC. The chain carries TRBV7-2 and TRBJ2-7; 9 bases are shared with TRBD1. CDR3 length: 15 amino acids. J gave up 3 bases and V 5 bases, and 8 bases lay outside the gene matches. CDR1 and CDR2 from the germline V gene are SGHTA and FQGNSA.

The chain couples TRBV19 to TRBJ1-1; TRBD1 might be the D (5 bases). The V and J ends lost 7 bases and 8 bases respectively, with 23 bases between them. This CDR3 region has 15 residues. Germline lookup yields CDR1 LNHDA and CDR2 SQIVND (reference sequence). The CDR3 loop is CASIKRGQDGPEAFF. For the CDR3, the DNA is TGTGCCAGTATCAAGAGGGGCCAAGATGGCCCCGAAGCTTTCTTT.

The chain carries TRBV10-1 and TRBJ2-2, with a weak D call TRBD1 (5 bases). Deletions cut 0 bases from V and 0 bases from J, with 8 bases between. In germline, CDR1 is WNHNN, CDR2 SYGVQD (reference sequence). The CDR3 spans 16 residues. The CDR3 DNA reads TGCGCCAGCAGTGAGTCGGACAACGCGAACACCGGGGAGCTGTTTTTT. This sequence encodes CASSESDNANTGELFF.

The CDR3 coding sequence is TGTGCCAGTATGACTAGCGGGGGGGCCGGTGAGCAGTTCTTC. Encoded protein: CASMTSGGAGEQFF. This chain joins TRBV19 and TRBJ2-1; 14 bases line up with TRBD2. V was clipped by 7 bases and J by 9 bases; unmatched bases: 5. Germline CDR1 and CDR2: LNHDA and SQIVND (reference sequence). CDR3 length: 14 residues.

The chain has TRBV7-8 and TRBJ2-5; D unclear. The CDR3 spans 15 residues. Germline assignment: CDR1 SGHVS and CDR2 FQNEAQ. V dropped 1 base and J dropped 2 bases, with 11 bases sitting between them. CDR3 region: CASSLGFLSQETQYF. As DNA, the CDR3 is TGTGCCAGCAGCTTAGGCTTTTTATCTCAAGAGACCCAGTACTTC.

Only a few counts were recorded for this clone. This CDR3 is CASSPPQGPLYEQYF. The CDR3 bases are TGTGCCAGCTCACCACCGCAGGGACCCCTCTACGAGCAGTACTTC. The chain joins TRBV18 to TRBJ2-7; the D call may be TRBD1 or TRBD2 (5 bases each). Germline CDR1 and CDR2: KGHSH and LQKENI. The CDR3 has 15 amino acids. The V end lost 0 bases, the J end lost 3 bases, and 12 bases lay between the germline ends.

The J gene is TRBJ1-1, the V gene TRBV7-3, with a possible D match to TRBD1 (5 bases). The V end lost 5 bases, the J end lost 11 bases, and 24 bases lay between the germline ends. The germline V gene encodes CDR1 SGHTA and CDR2 FQGTGA. The CDR3 contains 15 residues. CDR3 nucleotides: TGTGCCAGCAGCCCAACCCCCGGGGCCTTTAGGGAGGCTTTCTTT. It codes for CASSPTPGAFREAFF.

This clone was detected once. The V gene is TRBV6-5, the J gene TRBJ1-1; unclear D gene. The CDR3 extends over 12 amino acids. The germline V gene encodes CDR1 MNHEY and CDR2 SVGAGI. The V gene lost 8 bases and the J gene lost 1 base, with 8 bases spanning the gap. CDR3 sequence: CASSAGNTEAFF. Written as DNA, the CDR3 is TGTGCCAGCTCCGCCGGGAACACTGAAGCTTTCTTT.

The J gene is TRBJ1-3, the V gene TRBV3-1 (or the pseudogene TRBV3-2), with unresolved D. The CDR3 contains 16 residues. Germline assignment: CDR1 LGHDT and CDR2 YNNKEL (reference sequence). Trimming stripped 1 base from V and 0 bases from J, with 10 bases between. CDR3 DNA: TGTGCCAGCAGCCAAGGGACCGACCTCTCTGGAAACACCATATATTTT. Translating gives CASSQGTDLSGNTIYF.

The gene calls are TRBV6-2 or TRBV6-3 and TRBJ2-1, with TRBD2 matching 8 bases. The ends lost 2 bases at V and 7 bases at J; junction bases unmatched: 13. This CDR3 is built from 17 residues. CDR1 and CDR2 (germline): MNHEY, SVGEGT. The CDR3 DNA sequence: TGTGCCAGCAGTTACAGGTTTCGGGGGGGCCTTGGGAATGAGCAGTTCTTC. This gives the protein CASSYRFRGGLGNEQFF.

V and J are TRBV18 and TRBJ1-2, with TRBD1 matching over 7 bases. The V gene end was trimmed by 0 bases and the J gene end by 2 bases; junction bases not matched to a gene: 3. The CDR3 runs 15 residues. Germline loops: CDR1 KGHSH, CDR2 LQKENI. Here the CDR3 DNA reads TGTGCCAGCTCACCACCGGCCAGGGGGAACTATGGCTACACCTTC. It translates to CASSPPARGNYGYTF.

Here the CDR3 DNA reads TGCGCCAGCAGTCAATCTCAGCGGACGGTTCCGAGCAATCAGCCCCAGCATTTT. The encoded protein is CASSQSQRTVPSNQPQHF. The V gene is TRBV23-1, the J gene TRBJ1-5; D remains unclear. TRBV23-1 belongs to the ORF category, with a function that is uncertain. The CDR3 extends over 18 amino acids. The V end lost 0 bases, the J end lost 1 base, and 16 bases lay between the germline ends.

J is TRBJ1-1 and V is TRBV4-1; 7 nucleotides match TRBD1. Germline lookup yields CDR1 MGHRA and CDR2 YSYEKL. After removal of 0 bases from V and 1 base from J, the junction contained 5 bases not matched to a gene. The CDR3 loop spans 16 amino acids. The CDR3, as DNA: TGCGCCAGCAGCCAAGATGGGAACAGGGGGAACACTGAAGCTTTCTTT. It encodes CASSQDGNRGNTEAFF.

This clone came up a few times. The chain is built from TRBV7-9 and TRBJ1-2; the D is unclear. Trimming shortened V by 3 bases and J by 4 bases, and 12 bases separated the two germline ends. Germline CDR1 and CDR2: SEHNR and FQNEAQ (reference sequence). There are 14 residues in the CDR3. CDR3 DNA: TGTGCCAGCAGCTTGGCAGGCACCGGCTATGGCTACACCTTC. Translated, it gives CASSLAGTGYGYTF.

This chain joins TRBV5-4 and TRBJ2-1; TRBD1 or TRBD2 may be the D gene (5 bases each). This CDR3 is 15 amino acids long. Per germline, CDR1 SGHNT and CDR2 YYREEE (reference sequence). Trimming stripped 4 bases from V and 0 bases from J, with 11 bases between. The CDR3 nucleotides read TGTGCCAGCAGCGCCTGGGGGAGCTCCTACAATGAGCAGTTCTTC. Its translation: CASSAWGSSYNEQFF. The full variable domain, in which reference TRBV5-4 and TRBJ2-1 provide the parts outside the CDR3, is ETGVTQSPTHLIKTRGQQVTLRCSSQSGHNTVSWYQQALGQGPQFIFQYYREEENGRGNFPPRFSGLQFPNYSSELNVNALELDDSALYLCASSAWGSSYNEQFFGPGTRLTVL.

The sample holds one count of this clone. V gene TRBV19 combines with J gene TRBJ1-6; maybe TRBD1 (6 bases). This CDR3 contains 14 residues. The germline CDR1 and CDR2 sequences are LNHDA and SQIVND (reference sequence). Between the trimmed V and J ends, which lost 9 bases and 0 bases, there was a span of 9 bases. The CDR3 sequence is CASDRSSYNSPLHF. The CDR3 DNA reads TGTGCCAGCGACAGGAGCTCCTATAATTCACCCCTCCACTTT.

The gene calls are TRBV10-3 and TRBJ2-5, with D perhaps TRBD2 (5 bases). The V gene's germline CDR1 is ENHRY and CDR2 SYGVKD. The germline V and J ends were trimmed by 7 bases and 4 bases, with 13 bases remaining between them. The CDR3 is 13 amino acids. The CDR3 sequence: CAITAEDGETQYF. The CDR3 bases are TGTGCCATCACCGCGGAGGATGGAGAGACCCAGTACTTC.

The rearrangement joins TRBV3-1 (or the pseudogene TRBV3-2) to TRBJ2-7; D is ambiguous. Germline-derived CDR1 and CDR2 are LGHDT and YNNKEL (reference sequence). The CDR3 covers 14 residues. Trimming removed 1 base from V and 1 base from J, with 8 bases in between. CDR3 loop: CASSQAAGSYEQYF. The DNA for the CDR3 is TGTGCCAGCAGCCAAGCCGCCGGATCCTACGAGCAGTACTTC.

This rearrangement joins TRBV5-1 to TRBJ2-2; TRBD1 is a possible D gene (5 bases). Trimming removed 3 bases at V and 0 bases at J, with 15 bases between. The CDR3 is 17 residues long. Germline V gene data show CDR1 as SGHRS and CDR2 as YFSETQ. This CDR3 is CASSWPRQNPNTGELFF. The CDR3 DNA sequence: TGCGCCAGCAGCTGGCCCCGACAGAATCCGAACACCGGGGAGCTGTTTTTT.

The gene calls are TRBV3-1 (or the pseudogene TRBV3-2) and TRBJ2-5, with 10 nucleotides matching TRBD2. Per the germline V gene, CDR1 is LGHDT and CDR2 is YNNKEL (reference sequence). The CDR3 extends over 18 amino acids. After removal of 5 bases from V and 2 bases from J, the junction contained 14 bases not matched to a gene. The CDR3 loop is CASSSEGAGGPGQETQYF. The CDR3 DNA reads TGTGCCAGCAGCTCCGAGGGAGCGGGGGGGCCAGGGCAAGAGACCCAGTACTTC.

The J gene is TRBJ2-7, the V gene TRBV4-1; tentative D call: TRBD2 (7 bases). The V gene's germline CDR1 is MGHRA and CDR2 YSYEKL. This CDR3 region has 16 residues. V gave up 0 bases and J gave up 2 bases, with 14 bases separating them. DNA of the CDR3: TGCGCCAGCAGCCAAGAACGGGGGGCAGGAACCTACGAGCAGTACTTC. This sequence encodes CASSQERGAGTYEQYF.

The chain links TRBV6-2 or TRBV6-3 to TRBJ2-2; TRBD1 matches 7 bases. Looked up from germline, CDR1 is MNHEY and CDR2 is SVGEGT. The CDR3 covers 17 residues. The ends lost 5 bases at V and 4 bases at J; junction bases unmatched: 13. For the CDR3, the DNA is TGTGCCAGCAGTAACCTTGACAGGGTCTATAGCACCGGGGAGCTGTTTTTT. This sequence encodes CASSNLDRVYSTGELFF.

A few counts support this clone. This chain joins TRBV3-1 (or the pseudogene TRBV3-2) and TRBJ2-5; D gene unclear. CDR3 length: 14 amino acids. CDR1 is LGHDT, CDR2 YNNKEL, per germline (reference sequence). Trimming took 2 bases from V and 2 from J, leaving 9 bases between them. The CDR3 loop is CASSQYISQETQYF. The CDR3 nucleotides are TGTGCCAGCAGCCAATATATAAGTCAAGAGACCCAGTACTTC.

The chain couples TRBV30 to TRBJ1-6; 7 nucleotides line up with TRBD1. This CDR3 is 13 amino acids long. CDR1 GTSNPN and CDR2 SVGIG come from the germline V gene (reference sequence). V trimming: 3 bases; J trimming: 11 bases; junction bases outside the gene matches: 7. The CDR3 loop reads CAWSDRVSTPLHF. The DNA for the CDR3 is TGTGCCTGGAGCGACAGGGTGTCAACACCCCTCCACTTT.

The chain joins TRBV7-2 to TRBJ1-3; D is ambiguous. Trimming pared 2 bases from V and 7 bases from J, leaving 15 bases between. The CDR3 extends over 15 amino acids. CDR1 SGHTA and CDR2 FQGNSA come from the germline V gene. The CDR3 sequence is CASSLNSGFGNTIYF. Here the CDR3 DNA reads TGTGCCAGCAGCTTAAACAGTGGGTTTGGGAACACCATATATTTT. The full variable domain, rest sourced from reference TRBV7-2 and TRBJ1-3, is GAGVSQSPSNKVTEKGKDVELRCDPISGHTALYWYRQSLGQGLEFLIYFQGNSAPDKSGLPSDRFSAERTGGSVSTLTIQRTQQEDSAVYLCASSLNSGFGNTIYFGEGSWLTVV.

The rearrangement uses TRBV5-1 and TRBJ2-3, with 8 bases aligning to TRBD2. The germline V gene encodes CDR1 SGHRS and CDR2 YFSETQ. The V segment lost 0 bases and the J segment 4 bases; nucleotides outside the gene matches: 4. This CDR3 has 15 residues. CDR3: CASSLEGLDADTQYF. The CDR3 coding sequence is TGCGCCAGCAGCTTGGAGGGACTAGACGCAGATACGCAGTATTTT.

The chain uses TRBV5-8 and TRBJ1-4, with D tentatively TRBD1 (6 bases). In germline, CDR1 is SGHTS, CDR2 YDEGEE. Trimming removed 2 bases from V and 5 bases from J, with 16 bases in between. This CDR3 region has 16 residues. The CDR3 spells CASSFYLGGPNEKLFF. The CDR3 bases are TGTGCCAGCAGCTTCTACCTAGGGGGGCCGAATGAAAAACTGTTTTTT.

The chain uses TRBV2 and TRBJ1-5; 7 bases align to TRBD1. Losses at the gene ends were 3 bases for V and 6 bases for J; bases not matched to a gene: 5. The CDR3 covers 14 residues. The germline gives CDR1 SNHLY, CDR2 FYNNEI. For the CDR3, the DNA is TGTGCCAGCAGTGACGACAGGGAGGGTCAGCCCCAGCATTTT. Translation: CASSDDREGQPQHF. Filled out from reference TRBV2 and TRBJ1-5, the complete variable domain reads EPEVTQTPSHQVTQMGQEVILRCVPISNHLYFYWYRQILGQKVEFLVSFYNNEISEKSEIFDDQFSVERPDGSNFTLKIRSTKLEDSAMYFCASSDDREGQPQHFGDGTRLSIL.

V and J are TRBV5-5 and TRBJ2-2; D assignment may be TRBD1 or TRBD2 (5 bases each). V was cut by 3 bases and J by 2 bases, with 11 bases left in between. Germline V gene lookup returns CDR1 SGHKS and CDR2 YYEKEE (reference sequence). The CDR3 spans 15 residues. Here the CDR3 DNA reads TGTGCCAGCAGCTCAAGGGACGTAAACACCGGGGAGCTGTTTTTT. Amino acids: CASSSRDVNTGELFF. Combining the CDR3 with reference TRBV5-5 and TRBJ2-2 gives the whole variable domain DAGVTQSPTHLIKTRGQQVTLRCSPISGHKSVSWYQQVLGQGPQFIFQYYEKEERGRGNFPDRFSARQFPNYSSELNVNALLLGDSALYLCASSSRDVNTGELFFGEGSRLTVL.

The chain uses TRBV28 and TRBJ1-2; TRBD1 aligns across 11 bases. The ends lost 5 bases at V and 8 bases at J; junction bases unmatched: 10. This CDR3 comprises 15 residues. Germline lookup yields CDR1 MDHEN and CDR2 SYDVKM. In nucleotides, the CDR3 is TGTGCCAGCAGTCCCTGGGGACAGGGGGATCGGGGCTACACCTTC. This translates into CASSPWGQGDRGYTF.

The chain is built from TRBV5-1 and TRBJ1-1; 9 bases match TRBD1. Germline CDR1 is SGHRS and CDR2 is YFSETQ. This CDR3 is 14 amino acids long. The V and J ends lost 5 bases and 5 bases, in that order; junction bases with no gene match: 7. In DNA, the CDR3 is TGCGCCAGCAGACCCGGGACAGGGAGTACTGAAGCTTTCTTT. It codes for CASRPGTGSTEAFF.